The next 18 T cell receptor beta chains were all read from a single sample in a study of brain T cells in children with intractable seizures. Here immunoSEQ multiplex PCR was the method, and the copy in TCRdb shows in-frame clones only, minus some. The sample has under 400,000 clones; over 85% are singletons. Time point reported: blood from clinic visit 5 months post-surgery; TSC patient then seizure free. The sequenced sample was peripheral blood, obtained around 5 months after surgery. These receptors came from a boy younger than two with tuberous sclerosis and intractable seizures.

This chain joins TRBV12-2 and TRBJ1-4. TRBV12-2 is a pseudogene segment. The CDR3 runs to 18 residues. In DNA form, the CDR3 reads TGTGCAAGTCGCTTAGCCCCCCGGGGGGAACTCACTAATGAAAAACTGTTTTTT. This encodes CASRLAPRGELTNEKLFF.

The chain employs TRBV3-1 (or the pseudogene TRBV3-2) and TRBJ2-3; 8 bases are a match to TRBD2. V lost 1 base and J lost 2; bases outside the gene matches: 5. The CDR3 has 16 amino acids. The germline V gene encodes CDR1 LGHDT and CDR2 YNNKEL (reference sequence). CDR3 DNA: TGTGCCAGCAGCCAAGTGCGGGGGGAGTTCACAGATACGCAGTATTTT. Amino acid sequence: CASSQVRGEFTDTQYF.

The V gene is TRBV24-1, the J gene TRBJ1-1, with D unresolved. Germline lookup yields CDR1 KGHDR and CDR2 SFDVKD. CDR3 length equals 14 residues. V was clipped by 7 bases and J by 4 bases, with 15 bases between them. In nucleotides, the CDR3 is TGTGCCACCAGGGCCGCACACAGTTTCACTGAAGCTTTCTTT. Translated, it gives CATRAAHSFTEAFF.

This clone was detected once. The V and J genes are TRBV7-2 and TRBJ2-1; D is perhaps TRBD1 (5 bases). The CDR3 spans 16 residues. V was trimmed by 0 bases and J by 0 bases, leaving 9 bases between them. Germline V gene data show CDR1 as SGHTA and CDR2 as FQGNSA. The CDR3 nucleotides read TGTGCCAGCAGCTTAGCGGGCGACAGCTCCTACAATGAGCAGTTCTTC. It specifies CASSLAGDSSYNEQFF.

This rearrangement joins TRBV11-3 to TRBJ2-3; 11 bases are a match to TRBD2. Germline V gene lookup returns CDR1 SGHNT and CDR2 YENEEA. J was trimmed by 0 bases and V by 4 bases; bases with no gene match: 0. The CDR3 runs to 15 residues. The CDR3 nucleotides read TGTGCCAGCAGCTGGACTAGCGGGAGCACAGATACGCAGTATTTT. It yields the protein CASSWTSGSTDTQYF.

This chain uses TRBV11-2 with TRBJ2-5; D ambiguous. The V gene's germline CDR1 is SGHAT and CDR2 FQNNGV. CDR3 size: 11 residues. V gave up 6 bases and J gave up 5 bases, with 7 bases separating them. The CDR3 here is CASSGLETQYF. CDR3 bases: TGTGCCAGCAGTGGGCTTGAGACCCAGTACTTC.

The chain carries TRBV9 and TRBJ2-1; maybe TRBD1 (6 bases). This CDR3 region has 15 residues. Trimming left V 2 bases short and J 0 bases short, with 9 bases between. Germline-derived CDR1 and CDR2 are SGDLS and YYNGEE. In nucleotides, the CDR3 is TGTGCCAGCAGCGTTTACAGGGACTCCTACAATGAGCAGTTCTTC. Amino acid sequence: CASSVYRDSYNEQFF.

The chain employs TRBV19 and TRBJ1-1; tentative D call: TRBD1 (6 bases). V shed 0 bases and J shed 7 bases, with 15 bases lying between them. The CDR3 totals 15 residues. Germline CDR1 is LNHDA and CDR2 is SQIVND (reference sequence). The CDR3 protein is CASSIDRTALSEAFF. The DNA of the CDR3 is TGTGCCAGTAGTATAGACAGGACAGCGCTGAGTGAAGCTTTCTTT.

CDR3 sequence: CASATDMNTEAFF. CDR3 nucleotide sequence: TGTGCCAGTGCGACAGACATGAACACTGAAGCTTTCTTT. The rearrangement links TRBV19 to TRBJ1-1; a weak D match, TRBD1 (5 bases). V shed 8 bases and J shed 0 bases, with 10 bases lying between them. Germline V CDR1 and CDR2: LNHDA, SQIVND (reference sequence). The CDR3 totals 13 residues. Based on the CDR3 plus reference TRBV19 and TRBJ1-1, the full variable domain is DGGITQSPKYLFRKEGQNVTLSCEQNLNHDAMYWYRQDPGQGLRLIYYSQIVNDFQKGDIAEGYSVSREKKESFPLTVTSAQKNPTAFYLCASATDMNTEAFFGQGTRLTVV.

The CDR3 protein is CASSLVGRYEQYF. For the CDR3, the DNA is TGTGCCAGCAGCTTAGTGGGTCGTTACGAGCAGTACTTC. The rearrangement joins TRBV7-8 to TRBJ2-7; no clear D gene. Trimming took 1 base from V and 4 from J, leaving 8 bases between them. CDR1 and CDR2 (germline): SGHVS, FQNEAQ. This CDR3 is built from 13 residues.

The chain uses TRBV11-2 and TRBJ1-2; tentatively, D is TRBD1 (6 bases). Germline values: CDR1 SGHAT, CDR2 FQNNGV. The CDR3 is made up of 14 amino acids. V was cut by 4 bases and J by 2 bases, with 11 bases left in between. The CDR3 loop reads CASSSKRGNYGYTF. For the CDR3, the DNA is TGTGCCAGCAGCTCTAAGAGGGGGAACTATGGCTACACCTTC.

The chain joins TRBV9 to TRBJ2-3; the match to TRBD1 covers 7 bases. CDR3 length: 15 amino acids. Trimming took 5 bases from V and 2 from J; bases not matched to a gene: 8. CDR1 is SGDLS and CDR2 is YYNGEE in the germline V gene. The CDR3 DNA follows: TGTGCCAGCAGTCCCTCGGGACAGCACACAGATACGCAGTATTTT. Translation gives CASSPSGQHTDTQYF.

The chain carries TRBV23-1 and TRBJ1-1, with D uncertain. TRBV23-1 falls under the ORF class, with uncertain function. CDR3 length: 17 residues. Trimming cost V 3 bases and J 2 bases, with 19 bases left between them. CDR3 bases: TGCGCCAGCAGTCATCCCGCTGGGTTGAGAGCAAACACTGAAGCTTTCTTT. Translated: CASSHPAGLRANTEAFF.

The chain employs TRBV11-3 and TRBJ1-3; no reliable D call. Germline CDR1 reads SGHNT; CDR2 reads YENEEA. V was pared by 5 bases and J by 0 bases, with 11 bases between. The CDR3 is 15 amino acids. The CDR3 DNA sequence: TGTGCCAGCAGCCAGACAATCATCTCTGGAAACACCATATATTTT. Amino acids: CASSQTIISGNTIYF.

CDR3 coding DNA: TGTGCCAGCAGCCCCGCCGGGACTAGCGGGGGGAGGGGGGAGACCCAGTACTTC. It is translated as CASSPAGTSGGRGETQYF. This chain uses TRBV7-2 with TRBJ2-5, with 15 bases lining up with TRBD2. The CDR3 has 18 residues. The germline V gene encodes CDR1 SGHTA and CDR2 FQGNSA. After removal of 5 bases from V and 5 bases from J, the junction contained 12 bases not matched to a gene.

V usage is TRBV7-9 and J usage is TRBJ1-3; D is unclear. Germline-derived CDR1 and CDR2 are SEHNR and FQNEAQ (reference sequence). Trimming pared 2 bases from V and 4 bases from J, leaving 15 bases between. The CDR3 consists of 16 residues. As DNA, the CDR3 is TGTGCCAGCAGCTTAATGGCTTGGGGTTCGGGAAACACCATATATTTT. The encoded protein is CASSLMAWGSGNTIYF. Full variable domain (remainder filled in from reference TRBV7-9 and TRBJ1-3): DTGVSQNPRHKITKRGQNVTFRCDPISEHNRLYWYRQTLGQGPEFLTYFQNEAQLEKSRLLSDRFSAERPKGSFSTLEIQRTEQGDSAMYLCASSLMAWGSGNTIYFGEGSWLTVV.

This clone was observed a handful of times. The rearrangement links TRBV6-1 to TRBJ1-4; D gene unclear. Trimming took off 3 bases at V and 2 bases at J, with 10 bases between the two ends. Per the germline V gene, CDR1 is MNHNS and CDR2 is SASEGT. The CDR3 has 15 amino acids. In DNA, the CDR3 is TGTGCCAGCAGTGACGGCGGGATCACTAATGAAAAACTGTTTTTT. Its translation is CASSDGGITNEKLFF.

There are many counts of this clone. V and J are TRBV7-3 and TRBJ1-4; 8 nucleotides line up with TRBD1. With 5 bases clipped from V and 0 bases from J, the junction kept 2 bases outside the gene matches. Germline CDR1 is SGHTA and CDR2 is FQGTGA. CDR3 length: 15 residues. The CDR3 spells CASSPTGATNEKLFF. The CDR3 DNA sequence: TGTGCCAGCAGCCCGACAGGGGCAACTAATGAAAAACTGTTTTTT. The full variable domain, its missing parts supplied by reference TRBV7-3 and TRBJ1-4, is GAGVSQTPSNKVTEKGKYVELRCDPISGHTALYWYRQSLGQGPEFLIYFQGTGAADDSGLPNDRFFAVRPEGSVSTLKIQRTERGDSAVYLCASSPTGATNEKLFFGSGTQLSVL.